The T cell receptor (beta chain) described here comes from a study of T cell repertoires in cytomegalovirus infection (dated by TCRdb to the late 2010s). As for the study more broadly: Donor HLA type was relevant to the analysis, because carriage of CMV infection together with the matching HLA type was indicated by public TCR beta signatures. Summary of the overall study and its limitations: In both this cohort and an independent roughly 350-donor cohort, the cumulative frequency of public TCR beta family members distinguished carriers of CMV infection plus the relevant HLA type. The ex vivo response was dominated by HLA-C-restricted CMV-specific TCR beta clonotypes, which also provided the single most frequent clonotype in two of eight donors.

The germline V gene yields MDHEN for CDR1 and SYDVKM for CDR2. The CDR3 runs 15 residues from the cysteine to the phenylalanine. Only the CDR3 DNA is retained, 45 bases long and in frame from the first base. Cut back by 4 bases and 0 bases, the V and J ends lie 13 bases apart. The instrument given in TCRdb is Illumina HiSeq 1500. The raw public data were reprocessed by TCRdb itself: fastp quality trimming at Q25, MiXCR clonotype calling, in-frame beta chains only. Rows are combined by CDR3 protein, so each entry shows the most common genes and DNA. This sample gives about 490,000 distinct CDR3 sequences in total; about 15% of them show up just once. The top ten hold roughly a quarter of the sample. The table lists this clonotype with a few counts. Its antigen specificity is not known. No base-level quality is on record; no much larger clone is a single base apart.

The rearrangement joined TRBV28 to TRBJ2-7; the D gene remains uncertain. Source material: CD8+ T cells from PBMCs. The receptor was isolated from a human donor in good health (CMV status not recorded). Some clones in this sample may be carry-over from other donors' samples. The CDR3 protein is CASSSLTELSYEQYF. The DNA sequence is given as TGTGCCAGCAGTTCCCTGACGGAGCTCTCCTACGAGCAGTACTTC.